This TCR beta chain is drawn from a study of PD-L1 blockade in urothelial cancer. Time point given: peripheral blood 6 weeks after treatment start. Sequencing used immunoSEQ multiplex PCR; TCRdb keeps in-frame clones, though not all of them. The data contain about 22,000 clones, approximately 90% of them singletons. Sequenced here: PBMCs, sampled around atezolizumab (anti-PD-L1) treatment. This TCR was sampled from a woman aged 60-70 years with urothelial cancer.

CDR3 residues: CASSGHQDYNSPLHF. CDR3 in DNA: TGTGCCAGCAGCGGCCATCAGGACTATAATTCACCCCTCCACTTT. The chain recombines TRBV7-9 with TRBJ1-6; unclear D gene. The CDR3 has 15 amino acids. V lost 5 bases to trimming and J lost 3 bases, with 11 bases between them. The V gene's germline CDR1 is SEHNR and CDR2 FQNEAQ (reference sequence).